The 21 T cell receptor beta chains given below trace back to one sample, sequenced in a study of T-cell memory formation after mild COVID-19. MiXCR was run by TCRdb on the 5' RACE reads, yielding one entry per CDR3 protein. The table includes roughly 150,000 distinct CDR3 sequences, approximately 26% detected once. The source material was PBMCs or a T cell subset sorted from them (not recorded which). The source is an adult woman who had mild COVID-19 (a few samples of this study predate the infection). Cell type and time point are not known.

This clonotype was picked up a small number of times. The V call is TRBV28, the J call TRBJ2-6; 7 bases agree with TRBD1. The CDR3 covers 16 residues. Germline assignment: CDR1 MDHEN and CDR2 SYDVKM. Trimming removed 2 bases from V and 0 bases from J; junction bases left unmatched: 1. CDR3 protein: CASSLAGGSGANVLTF. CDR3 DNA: TGTGCCAGCAGTTTAGCAGGGGGCTCTGGGGCCAACGTCCTGACTTTC. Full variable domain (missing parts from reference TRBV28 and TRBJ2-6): DVKVTQSSRYLVKRTGEKVFLECVQDMDHENMFWYRQDPGLGLRLIYFSYDVKMKEKGDIPEGYSVSREKKERFSLILESASTNQTSMYLCASSLAGGSGANVLTFGAGSRLTVL.

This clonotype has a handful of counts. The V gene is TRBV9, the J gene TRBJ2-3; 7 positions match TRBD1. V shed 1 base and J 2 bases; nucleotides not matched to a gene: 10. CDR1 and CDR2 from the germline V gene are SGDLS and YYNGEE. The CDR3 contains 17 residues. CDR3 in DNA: TGTGCCAGCAGCGTACCTAAGACAGGGTCTGACACAGATACGCAGTATTTT. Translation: CASSVPKTGSDTDTQYF. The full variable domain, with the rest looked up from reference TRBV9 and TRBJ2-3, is DSGVTQTPKHLITATGQRVTLRCSPRSGDLSVYWYQQSLDQGLQFLIQYYNGEERAKGNILERFSAQQFPDLHSELNLSSLELGDSALYFCASSVPKTGSDTDTQYFGPGTRLTVL.

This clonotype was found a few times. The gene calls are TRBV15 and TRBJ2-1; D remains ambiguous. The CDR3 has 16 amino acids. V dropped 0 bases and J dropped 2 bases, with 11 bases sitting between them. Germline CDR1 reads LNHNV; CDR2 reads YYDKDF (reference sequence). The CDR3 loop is CATSRDRPRTYNEQFF. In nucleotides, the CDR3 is TGTGCCACCAGCAGAGATAGGCCTAGGACCTACAATGAGCAGTTCTTC.

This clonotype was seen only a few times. The CDR3 bases are TGTGCCAGCAGTTTAAATGCAGGGGGCTATGGCTACACCTTC. This codes for CASSLNAGGYGYTF. J is TRBJ1-2 and V is TRBV27, with 7 bases lining up with TRBD1. CDR3 length: 14 amino acids. V lost 2 bases to trimming and J lost 4 bases; unmatched junction nucleotides: 4. From germline, CDR1 is MNHEY and CDR2 SMNVEV (reference sequence).

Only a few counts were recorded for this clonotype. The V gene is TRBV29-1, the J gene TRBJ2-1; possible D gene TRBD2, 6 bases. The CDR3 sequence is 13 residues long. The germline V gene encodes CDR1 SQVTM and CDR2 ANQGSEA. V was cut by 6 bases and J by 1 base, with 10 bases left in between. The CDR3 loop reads CSVLGGSYNEQFF. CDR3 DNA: TGCAGCGTCCTCGGAGGGTCCTACAATGAGCAGTTCTTC.

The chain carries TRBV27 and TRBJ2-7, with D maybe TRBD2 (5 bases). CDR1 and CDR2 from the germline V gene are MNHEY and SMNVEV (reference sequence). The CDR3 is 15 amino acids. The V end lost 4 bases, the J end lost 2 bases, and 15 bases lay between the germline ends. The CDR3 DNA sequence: TGTGCCAGCAGTTCAGACAAGCGGAAGCCCTACGAGCAGTACTTC. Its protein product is CASSSDKRKPYEQYF.

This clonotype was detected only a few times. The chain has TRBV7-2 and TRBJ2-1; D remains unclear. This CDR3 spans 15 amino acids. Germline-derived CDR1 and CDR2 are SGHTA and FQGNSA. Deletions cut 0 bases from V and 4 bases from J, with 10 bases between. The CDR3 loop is CASSLALTVYNEQFF. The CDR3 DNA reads TGTGCCAGCAGCTTAGCGCTAACTGTATACAATGAGCAGTTCTTC. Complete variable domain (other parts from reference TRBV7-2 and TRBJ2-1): GAGVSQSPSNKVTEKGKDVELRCDPISGHTALYWYRQSLGQGLEFLIYFQGNSAPDKSGLPSDRFSAERTGGSVSTLTIQRTQQEDSAVYLCASSLALTVYNEQFFGPGTRLTVL.

The CDR3 DNA sequence: TGTGCCAGCAGCTTTAGCGCCGCTAGCACAGATACGCAGTATTTT. Amino acids: CASSFSAASTDTQYF. V gene TRBV5-5 combines with J gene TRBJ2-3, with D possibly being TRBD2 (5 bases). CDR1 is SGHKS, CDR2 YYEKEE, per germline (reference sequence). The CDR3 is made up of 15 amino acids. With 2 bases removed from V and 0 bases from J, the gap between germline ends came to 10 bases.

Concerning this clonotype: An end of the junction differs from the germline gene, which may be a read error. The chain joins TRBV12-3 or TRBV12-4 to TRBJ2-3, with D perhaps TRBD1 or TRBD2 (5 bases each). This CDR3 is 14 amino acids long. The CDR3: CDSSNRGSAVTQYF. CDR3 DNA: TGTGACAGCAGTAACCGGGGCAGTGCAGTTACGCAGTATTTT.

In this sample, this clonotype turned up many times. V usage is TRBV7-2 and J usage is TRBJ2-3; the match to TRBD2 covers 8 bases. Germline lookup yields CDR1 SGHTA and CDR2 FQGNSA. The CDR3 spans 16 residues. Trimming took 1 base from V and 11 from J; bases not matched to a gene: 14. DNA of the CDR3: TGTGCCAGCAGCTTAGAAGAAGCGGGGGATCCCCAGGGGCAGTATTTT. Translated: CASSLEEAGDPQGQYF.

In nucleotides, the CDR3 is TGCGCCAGCAGCTTGGAGGACAGGGGTGTCGACGAGCAGTACTTC. It translates to CASSLEDRGVDEQYF. The rearrangement uses TRBV5-1 and TRBJ2-7; TRBD1 matches at 9 bases. Germline trimming cut 0 bases from V and 5 bases from J; bases unmatched to any gene: 6. This CDR3 contains 15 residues. Germline lookup yields CDR1 SGHRS and CDR2 YFSETQ. Complete variable domain (other parts from reference TRBV5-1 and TRBJ2-7): KAGVTQTPRYLIKTRGQQVTLSCSPISGHRSVSWYQQTPGQGLQFLFEYFSETQRNKGNFPGRFSGRQFSNSRSEMNVSTLELGDSALYLCASSLEDRGVDEQYFGPGTRLTVT.

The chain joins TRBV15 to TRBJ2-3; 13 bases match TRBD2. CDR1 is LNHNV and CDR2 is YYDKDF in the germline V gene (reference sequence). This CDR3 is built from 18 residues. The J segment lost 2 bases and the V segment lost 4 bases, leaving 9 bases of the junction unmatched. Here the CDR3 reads CATSTHGLAGAYTDTQYF. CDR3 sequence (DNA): TGTGCCACCAGCACCCACGGACTAGCGGGGGCCTACACAGATACGCAGTATTTT.

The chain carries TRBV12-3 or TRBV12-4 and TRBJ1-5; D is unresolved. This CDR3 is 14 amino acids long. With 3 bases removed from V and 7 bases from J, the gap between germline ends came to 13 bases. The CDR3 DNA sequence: TGTGCCAGCAGTTTTGGTCTTAAGGACCAGCCCCAGCATTTT. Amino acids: CASSFGLKDQPQHF.

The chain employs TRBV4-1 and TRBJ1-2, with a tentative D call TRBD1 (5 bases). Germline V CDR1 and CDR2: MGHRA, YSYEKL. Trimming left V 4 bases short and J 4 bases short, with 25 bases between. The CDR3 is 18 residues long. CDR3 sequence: CASSPPSRDATLSYGYTF. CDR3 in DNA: TGCGCCAGCAGCCCGCCGTCCCGGGACGCAACCCTAAGCTATGGCTACACCTTC.

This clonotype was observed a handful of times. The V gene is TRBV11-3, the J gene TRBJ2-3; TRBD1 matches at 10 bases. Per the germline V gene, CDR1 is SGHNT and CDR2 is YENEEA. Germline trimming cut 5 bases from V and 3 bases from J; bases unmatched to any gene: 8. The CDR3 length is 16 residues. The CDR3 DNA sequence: TGTGCCAGCAGCCTGCGCCGGGACAGGGGAACAGATACGCAGTATTTT. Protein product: CASSLRRDRGTDTQYF.

The CDR3 protein is CASSAPGQVTGELFF. CDR3 bases: TGCGCCAGCAGCGCACCGGGACAGGTCACCGGGGAGCTGTTTTTT. The chain joins TRBV5-1 to TRBJ2-2; 8 nucleotides line up with TRBD1. This CDR3 has 15 residues. Per germline, CDR1 SGHRS and CDR2 YFSETQ. Trimming at V came to 4 bases and at J to 4 bases, leaving 6 bases not matched to a gene.

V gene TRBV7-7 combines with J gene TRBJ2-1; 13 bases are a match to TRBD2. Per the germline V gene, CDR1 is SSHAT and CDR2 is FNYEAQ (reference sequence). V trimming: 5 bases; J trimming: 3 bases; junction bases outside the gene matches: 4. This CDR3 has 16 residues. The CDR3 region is CASSRGLAGNYNEQFF. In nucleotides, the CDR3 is TGTGCCAGCAGCCGGGGACTAGCGGGGAACTACAATGAGCAGTTCTTC.

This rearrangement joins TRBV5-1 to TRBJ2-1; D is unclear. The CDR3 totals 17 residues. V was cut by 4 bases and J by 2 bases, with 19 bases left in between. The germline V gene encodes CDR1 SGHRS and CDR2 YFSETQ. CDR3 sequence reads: CASSPPPGLPTYNEQFF. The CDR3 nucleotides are TGCGCCAGCAGCCCCCCTCCGGGCCTCCCGACCTACAATGAGCAGTTCTTC.

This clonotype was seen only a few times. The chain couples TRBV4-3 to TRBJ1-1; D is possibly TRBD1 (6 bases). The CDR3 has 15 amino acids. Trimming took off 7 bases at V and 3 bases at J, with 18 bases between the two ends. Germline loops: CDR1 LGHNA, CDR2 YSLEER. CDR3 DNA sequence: TGCGCCAGCACCAATAAGGGGCAGGGGCACACTGAAGCTTTCTTT. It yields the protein CASTNKGQGHTEAFF.

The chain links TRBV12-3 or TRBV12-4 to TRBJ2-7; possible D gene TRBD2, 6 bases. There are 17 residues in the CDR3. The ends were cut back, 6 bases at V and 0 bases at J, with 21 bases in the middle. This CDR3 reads CASRGGGPQRGSYEQYF. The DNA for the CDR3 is TGTGCCAGCAGGGGGGGAGGACCACAGAGGGGCTCCTACGAGCAGTACTTC.

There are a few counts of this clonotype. The CDR3 bases are TGCGCCAGCAGCCAAGATCCGGGGGGGCCCTCCTACGAGCAGTACTTC. Protein sequence: CASSQDPGGPSYEQYF. This chain links TRBV4-1 with TRBJ2-7, with TRBD2 identical over 8 bases. The CDR3 spans 16 residues. Germline-derived CDR1 and CDR2 are MGHRA and YSYEKL. J was trimmed by 0 bases and V by 0 bases; bases with no gene match: 4.